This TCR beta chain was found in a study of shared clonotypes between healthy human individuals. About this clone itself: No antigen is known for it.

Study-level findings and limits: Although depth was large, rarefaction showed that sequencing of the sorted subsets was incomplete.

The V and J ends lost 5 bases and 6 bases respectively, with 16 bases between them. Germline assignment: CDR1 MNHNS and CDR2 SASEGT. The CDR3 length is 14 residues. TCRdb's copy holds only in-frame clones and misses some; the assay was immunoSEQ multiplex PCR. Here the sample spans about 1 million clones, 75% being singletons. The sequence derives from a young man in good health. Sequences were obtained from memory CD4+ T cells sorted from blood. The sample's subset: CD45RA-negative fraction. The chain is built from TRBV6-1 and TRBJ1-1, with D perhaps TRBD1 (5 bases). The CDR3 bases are TGTGCCAGCAGTCGAAAGGGACCCCAGGCTGAAGCTTTCTTT. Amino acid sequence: CASSRKGPQAEAFF.